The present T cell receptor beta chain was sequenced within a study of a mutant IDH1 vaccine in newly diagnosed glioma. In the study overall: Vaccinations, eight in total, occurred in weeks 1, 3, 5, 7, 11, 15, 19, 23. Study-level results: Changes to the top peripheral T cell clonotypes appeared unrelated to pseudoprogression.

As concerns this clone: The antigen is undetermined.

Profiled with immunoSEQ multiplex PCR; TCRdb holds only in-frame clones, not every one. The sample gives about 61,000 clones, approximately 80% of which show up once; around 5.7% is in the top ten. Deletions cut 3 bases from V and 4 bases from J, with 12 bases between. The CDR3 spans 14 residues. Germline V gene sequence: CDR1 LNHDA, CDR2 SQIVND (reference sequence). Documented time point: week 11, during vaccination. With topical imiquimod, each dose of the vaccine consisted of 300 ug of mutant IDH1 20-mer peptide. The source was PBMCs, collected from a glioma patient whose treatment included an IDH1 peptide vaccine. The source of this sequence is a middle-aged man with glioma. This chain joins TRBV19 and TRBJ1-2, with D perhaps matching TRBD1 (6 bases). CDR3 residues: CASSMGGAGYGYTF. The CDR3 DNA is TGTGCCAGTAGTATGGGGGGGGCAGGCTATGGCTACACCTTC.